The rows below give T cell receptor beta chains drawn from one sample of a study of blood T cell repertoires in COVID-19. Profiled with immunoSEQ multiplex PCR; TCRdb holds only in-frame clones, not every one. The sample includes more than 200,000 clones, roughly 86% seen only once; the top ten take 1.5% to 2%. The sample consisted of PBMCs or T cells enriched from blood (not recorded which). These TCRs come from a woman aged 45 to 65 who had recovered from COVID-19. The CDR3 runs from the conserved cysteine through the conserved F or W. The D gene is left open where the match is weak. Some rows mark clone size as missing; the rest say once, few, many or name a class of expanded clone.

d_call | clone_size | j_call | v_call | cdr3_aa | cdr3_nt
- | - | TRBJ2-2 | TRBV20-1 | CSASGDIYTGELFF | TGCAGTGCTAGTGGAGACATATACACCGGGGAGCTGTTTTTT
- | once | TRBJ1-1 | TRBV7-9 | CASSAGIAEAFF | TGTGCCAGCAGCGCGGGGATTGCTGAAGCTTTCTTT
TRBD2 | - | TRBJ2-7 | TRBV5-1 | CASSSTSGRTSYEQYF | TGCGCCAGCAGCAGCACTAGCGGGAGGACCTCCTACGAGCAGTACTTC
- | - | TRBJ2-5 | TRBV3-1/TRBV3-2 | CASSQGGQETQYF | TGTGCCAGCAGCCAAGGAGGCCAAGAGACCCAGTACTTC
- | - | TRBJ1-1 | TRBV10-3 | CAISETAPTVNTEAFF | TGTGCCATCAGTGAGACAGCTCCCACAGTGAACACTGAAGCTTTCTTT
- | few | TRBJ1-1 | TRBV11-2 | CASSFRRGSYTEAFF | TGTGCCAGCAGCTTCCGAAGGGGCTCGTATACTGAAGCTTTCTTT
- | - | TRBJ1-1 | TRBV28 | CASSWGKQGGAEAFF | TGTGCCAGCAGTTGGGGGAAACAGGGTGGCGCTGAAGCTTTCTTT
TRBD1 | - | TRBJ1-6 | TRBV2 | CASSQGTVNSPLHF | TGTGCCAGCAGTCAAGGGACAGTAAATTCACCCCTCCACTTT
TRBD2 | - | TRBJ2-7 | TRBV30 | CAWSRGGDEQYF | TGTGCCTGGAGTAGGGGAGGGGACGAGCAGTACTTC
TRBD2 | - | TRBJ2-3 | TRBV28 | CATTGGTSGGPRTDTQYF | TGTGCCACCACCGGCGGGACTAGCGGGGGGCCGCGTACAGATACGCAGTATTTT
- | - | TRBJ2-5 | TRBV7-2 | CASSFLSQETQYF | TGTGCCAGCAGCTTTCTAAGCCAAGAGACCCAGTACTTC
- | - | TRBJ1-1 | TRBV20-1 | CSASTAPGMNTEAFF | TGCAGTGCTAGTACGGCGCCAGGAATGAACACTGAAGCTTTCTTT
- | once | TRBJ1-1 | TRBV12-3/TRBV12-4 | CASSLSVRGAFF | TGTGCCAGCAGTTTATCGGTCAGGGGAGCTTTCTTT
TRBD1 | - | TRBJ1-2 | TRBV6-5 | CASRRTGQPYGYTF | TGTGCCAGCAGGCGCACGGGACAGCCCTATGGCTACACCTTC
- | few | TRBJ1-1 | TRBV25-1 | CASSKNRASDTEAFF | TGTGCCAGCAGTAAAAACAGGGCGTCGGACACTGAAGCTTTCTTT
- | - | TRBJ2-7 | TRBV14 | CASSHTLYEQYF | TGTGCCAGCAGCCACACTCTCTACGAGCAGTACTTC
TRBD2 | - | TRBJ2-1 | TRBV20-1 | CSASRLAGNEQFF | TGCAGTGCTAGTAGACTAGCGGGTAATGAGCAGTTCTTC
TRBD2 | once | TRBJ2-3 | TRBV5-4 | CASSAGLAGNTDTQYF | TGTGCCAGCAGCGCGGGACTAGCGGGAAACACAGATACGCAGTATTTT
- | - | TRBJ1-2 | TRBV19 | CASSIAGTNYGYTF | TGTGCCAGTAGTATAGCGGGGACTAACTATGGCTACACCTTC
TRBD2 | - | TRBJ2-2 | TRBV3-1/TRBV3-2 | CASSLASGIGELFF | TGTGCCAGCAGCCTGGCTAGCGGGATAGGGGAGCTGTTTTTT
- | - | TRBJ1-2 | TRBV10-3 | CAISELGGNYGYTF | TGTGCCATCAGTGAACTTGGAGGGAACTATGGCTACACCTTC
- | - | TRBJ2-1 | TRBV19 | CASSIRGRHEQFF | TGTGCCAGTAGTATAAGGGGTCGGCATGAGCAGTTCTTC
- | - | TRBJ1-3 | TRBV11-2 | CASSSQGRYLRNPENTIYF | TGTGCCAGCAGCTCTCAGGGGCGGTATCTTCGGAACCCCGAGAACACCATATATTTT
- | - | TRBJ2-1 | TRBV10-3 | CADRLVSSYNEQFF | TGTGCCGACCGACTAGTAAGCTCCTACAATGAGCAGTTCTTC